This TCR beta chain is from a study of CD8 T cells in ankylosing spondylitis. Study results and caveats: Several highly homologous variants made up a TCR beta motif, and this motif appeared characteristic of ankylosing spondylitis blood.

Each CDR3 protein is one row after TCRdb ran MiXCR on the 5' RACE reads. The sample shows approximately 140,000 distinct CDR3 sequences, about a sixth of them seen only once. In regard to this clonotype: What it binds is not known.

The V gene's germline CDR1 is MGHRA and CDR2 YSYEKL. J lost 8 bases, V lost 8 bases, and 10 bases had no gene match. The CDR3 extends over 14 amino acids. The rearrangement uses TRBV4-1 and TRBJ2-2, with 8 nucleotides matching TRBD2. What was sequenced was blood, either unsorted or a sorted T cell fraction (not recorded which). The TCR comes from a male donor with ankylosing spondylitis. The CDR3 protein is CASVTSELSGELFF. The CDR3 DNA reads as TGCGCCAGCGTGACTAGCGAACTATCGGGGGAGCTGTTTTTT.